This T cell receptor (beta chain) derives from a study of lymphopenia after photon versus proton radiotherapy. Only in-frame clones appear in the TCRdb table, and some are missing; sequencing was by immunoSEQ multiplex PCR. Of tens of thousands of clones detected, around 89% appear once; the ten largest clones hold over 8.5%. Germline CDR1 reads WSHSY; CDR2 reads SAAADI. CDR3 size: 17 residues. V was clipped by 1 base and J by 7 bases; unmatched bases: 14. The material was peripheral blood, obtained from a patient treated with proton-based radiotherapy. This clonotype originated in a man older than 75 with esophageal cancer. The V call is TRBV10-2, the J call TRBJ2-7; 9 nucleotides line up with TRBD2. The CDR3 here is CASSEYPSGTPGSEQYF. CDR3 nucleotides: TGCGCCAGCAGTGAGTATCCTAGCGGGACTCCGGGCTCTGAGCAGTACTTC.